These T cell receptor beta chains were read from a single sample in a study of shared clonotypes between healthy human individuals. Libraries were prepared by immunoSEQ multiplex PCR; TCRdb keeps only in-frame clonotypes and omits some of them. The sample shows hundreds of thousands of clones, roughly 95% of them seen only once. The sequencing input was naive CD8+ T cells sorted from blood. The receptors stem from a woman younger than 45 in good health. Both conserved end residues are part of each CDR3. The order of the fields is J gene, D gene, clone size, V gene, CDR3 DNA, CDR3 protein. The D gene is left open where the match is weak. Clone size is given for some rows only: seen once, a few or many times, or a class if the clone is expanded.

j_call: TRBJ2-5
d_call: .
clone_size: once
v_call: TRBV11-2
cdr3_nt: TGTGCCAGCAGCCACTTTTCGGAAGAGACCCAGTACTTC
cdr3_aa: CASSHFSEETQYF

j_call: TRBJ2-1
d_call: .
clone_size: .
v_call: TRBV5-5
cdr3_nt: TGTGCCAGCAGCTTGGATTGGGGCATGGAGCAGTTCTTC
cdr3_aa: CASSLDWGMEQFF

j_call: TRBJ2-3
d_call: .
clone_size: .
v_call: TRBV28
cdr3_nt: TGTGCCAGCAGTTCGCTGTCCGAAATTAGCGGAAACACAGATACGCAGTATTTT
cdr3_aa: CASSSLSEISGNTDTQYF

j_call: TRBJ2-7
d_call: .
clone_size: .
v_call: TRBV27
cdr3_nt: TGTGCCAGCAGTTCCTTTGGGGGGGCTGGATACGAGCAGTACTTC
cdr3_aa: CASSSFGGAGYEQYF

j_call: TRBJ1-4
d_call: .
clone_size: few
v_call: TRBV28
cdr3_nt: TGTGCCAGCAGTTCCCGGGATAGGCAGGAAAAACTGTTTTTT
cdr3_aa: CASSSRDRQEKLFF

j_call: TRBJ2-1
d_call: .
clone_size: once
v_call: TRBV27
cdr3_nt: TGTGCCAGCAGTTTGATAGGTGATGAGCAGTTCTTC
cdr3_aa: CASSLIGDEQFF

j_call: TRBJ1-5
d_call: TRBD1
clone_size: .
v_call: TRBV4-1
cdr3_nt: TGCGCCAGCAGCCAATCACAGGGGACGGTAAGCAATCAGCCCCAGCATTTT
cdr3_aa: CASSQSQGTVSNQPQHF

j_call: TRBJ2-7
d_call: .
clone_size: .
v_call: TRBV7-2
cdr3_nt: TGTGCCAGCAGCTTCGGCAGGACCACCTACGAGCAGTACTTC
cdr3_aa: CASSFGRTTYEQYF

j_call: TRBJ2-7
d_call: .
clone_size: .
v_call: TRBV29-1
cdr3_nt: TGCAGCGTTGAGTTAGGGGTAGCCTACGAGCAGTACTTC
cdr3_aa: CSVELGVAYEQYF

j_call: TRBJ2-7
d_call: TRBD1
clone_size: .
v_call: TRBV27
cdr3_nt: TGTGCCAGCAGTGCGTCCGGGACAGGAGTCTACGAGCAGTACTTC
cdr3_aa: CASSASGTGVYEQYF

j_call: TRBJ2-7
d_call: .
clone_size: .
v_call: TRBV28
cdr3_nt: TGTGCCAGCAGCCAGGACACAACCTACGAGCAGTACTTC
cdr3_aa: CASSQDTTYEQYF

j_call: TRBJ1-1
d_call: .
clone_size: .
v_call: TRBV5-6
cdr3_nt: TGTGCCAGCAGCTTGGCCGGCGGGGCGCTAGGGGAAGCTTTCTTT
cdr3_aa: CASSLAGGALGEAFF

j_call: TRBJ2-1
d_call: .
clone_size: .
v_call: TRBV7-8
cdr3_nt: TGTGCCAGCAGCTTAGAAGGGACCTACAATGAGCAGTTCTTC
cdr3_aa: CASSLEGTYNEQFF

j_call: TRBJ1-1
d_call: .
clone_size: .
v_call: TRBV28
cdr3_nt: TGTGCCACCAGAGACGGTGAAGCTTTCTTT
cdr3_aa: CATRDGEAFF

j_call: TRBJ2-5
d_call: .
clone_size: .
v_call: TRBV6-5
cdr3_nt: TGTGCCAGCAGTTACAGGGGGGAGACCCAGTACTTC
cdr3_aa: CASSYRGETQYF

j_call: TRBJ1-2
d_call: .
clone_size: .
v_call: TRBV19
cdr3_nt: TGTGCCACCCGAGGGGGGTACGGCTACACCTTC
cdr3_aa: CATRGGYGYTF

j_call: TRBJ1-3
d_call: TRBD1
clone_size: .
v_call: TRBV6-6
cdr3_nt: TGTGCCAGCAGTCAACGACAGGGTTCCACTGGAAACACCATATATTTT
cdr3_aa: CASSQRQGSTGNTIYF

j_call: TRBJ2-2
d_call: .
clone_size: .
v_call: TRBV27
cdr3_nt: TGTGCCAGCAGCGGTAACACCGGGGAGCTGTTTTTT
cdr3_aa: CASSGNTGELFF

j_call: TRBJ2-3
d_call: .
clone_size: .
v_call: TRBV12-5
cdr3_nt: TGTGCTAGTGGTGTGGAGTATGGGCAGAAGGGTACAGATACGCAGTATTTT
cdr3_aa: CASGVEYGQKGTDTQYF